These T cell receptor beta chains were read from a single sample in a study of shared clonotypes between healthy human individuals. The method was immunoSEQ multiplex PCR; TCRdb's version includes in-frame clones alone and lacks a portion of them. This sample carries 2 million to 2.5 million clones, approximately 93% of them seen once, and the ten largest clones take about 0.39%. Sequencing was performed on naive CD4+ T cells from PBMCs. All receptors derive from a man between 18 and 29 years old in good health. Some clones in this sample may be carry-over from other donors' samples. CDR3s include the opening cysteine and the closing phenylalanine or tryptophan. The order of the fields is V gene, J gene, CDR3 protein.

TRBV7-6	TRBJ2-3	CASSLVGGPATDTQYF
TRBV2	TRBJ2-7	CASSEAPSGQRPYEQYF
TRBV29-1	TRBJ2-5	CSVTIPETQYF
TRBV5-4	TRBJ2-3	CASSHPTENTDTQYF
TRBV30	TRBJ1-1	CAWSVLPAFF
TRBV11-2	TRBJ2-5	CASSLDGKRSQYF
TRBV27	TRBJ2-2	CASSLRWSSGSGTGELFF
TRBV10-1	TRBJ2-1	CASSEMVAGAAEQFF
TRBV2	TRBJ2-2	CASRASGGGFTGELFF
TRBV9	TRBJ2-7	CASSPLGSSYEQYF
TRBV7-7	TRBJ2-3	CASSLAAGEADTQYF
TRBV9	TRBJ2-2	CASSQSTWRANTGELFF
TRBV5-1	TRBJ2-7	CASSLGGFARGPPYEQYF
TRBV18	TRBJ2-6	CASSPRVGGPSGANVLTF
TRBV9	TRBJ1-3	CASSVGSSGNTIYF
TRBV7-9	TRBJ2-1	CASSDQYEQFF
TRBV4-1	TRBJ1-3	CASSQGNTIYF
TRBV2	TRBJ2-7	CASSDGGAGQGGEQYF
TRBV6-5	TRBJ1-1	CASTETGNTEAFF
TRBV7-8	TRBJ2-1	CASSLAGARSYNEQFF